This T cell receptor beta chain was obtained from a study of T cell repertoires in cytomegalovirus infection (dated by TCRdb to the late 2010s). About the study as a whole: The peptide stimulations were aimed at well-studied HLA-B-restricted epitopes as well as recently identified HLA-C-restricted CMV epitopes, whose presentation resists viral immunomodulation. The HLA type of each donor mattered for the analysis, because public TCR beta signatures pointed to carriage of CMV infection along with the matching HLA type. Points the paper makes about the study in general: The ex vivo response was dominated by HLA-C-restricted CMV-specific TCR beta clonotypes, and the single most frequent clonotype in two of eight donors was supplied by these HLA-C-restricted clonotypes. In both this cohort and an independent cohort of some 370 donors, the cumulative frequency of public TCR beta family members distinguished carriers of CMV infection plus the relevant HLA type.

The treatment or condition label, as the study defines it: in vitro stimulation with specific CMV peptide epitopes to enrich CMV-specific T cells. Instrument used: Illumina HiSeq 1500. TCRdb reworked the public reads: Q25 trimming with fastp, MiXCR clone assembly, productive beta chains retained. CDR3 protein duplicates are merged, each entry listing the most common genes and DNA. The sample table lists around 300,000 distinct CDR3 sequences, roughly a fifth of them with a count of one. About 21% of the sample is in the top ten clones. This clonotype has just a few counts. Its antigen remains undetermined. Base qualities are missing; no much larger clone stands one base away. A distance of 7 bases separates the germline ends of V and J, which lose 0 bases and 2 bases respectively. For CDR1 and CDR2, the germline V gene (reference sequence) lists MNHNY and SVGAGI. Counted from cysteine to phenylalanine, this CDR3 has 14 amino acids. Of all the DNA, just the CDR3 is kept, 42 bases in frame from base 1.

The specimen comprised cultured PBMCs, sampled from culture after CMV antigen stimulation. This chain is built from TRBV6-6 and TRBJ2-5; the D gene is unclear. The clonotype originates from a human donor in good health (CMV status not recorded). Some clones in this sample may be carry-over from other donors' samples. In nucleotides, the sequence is TGTGCCAGCAGTTACTCATACGAGCAAGAGACCCAGTACTTC. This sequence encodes CASSYSYEQETQYF.